This passage covers 27 T cell receptor beta chains from one sample sequenced in a study of T-cell memory formation after mild COVID-19. In TCRdb, the 5' RACE reads were re-called with MiXCR into one record per CDR3 protein. Among about 610,000 distinct CDR3 sequences listed, 17% were seen once. Sequenced: PBMCs or a T cell subset sorted from them (not recorded which). The receptors were gathered from an adult woman who had mild COVID-19 (a few samples of this study predate the infection). Cell type and time point are not known.

This clonotype was observed a few times. The chain joins TRBV6-5 to TRBJ2-7, with 9 positions matching TRBD1. Germline V CDR1 and CDR2: MNHEY, SVGAGI. The J segment lost 3 bases and the V segment lost 6 bases, leaving 9 bases of the junction unmatched. The CDR3 length is 15 residues. The DNA of the CDR3 is TGTGCCAGCAGAGGGGACAGGGCGGGGAACTACGAGCAGTACTTC. Amino acids: CASRGDRAGNYEQYF.

This chain connects TRBV29-1 to TRBJ2-7, with 8 bases matching TRBD1. Germline assignment: CDR1 SQVTM and CDR2 ANQGSEA. The CDR3 sequence is 14 residues long. V lost 6 bases, J lost 2 bases, and 9 bases stayed unmatched. This CDR3 reads CSVQGRDRPYEQYF. The CDR3 coding sequence is TGCAGCGTCCAGGGAAGGGACAGGCCCTACGAGCAGTACTTC.

This chain uses TRBV5-1 with TRBJ2-7; 12 positions agree with TRBD1. Trimming cost V 4 bases and J 6 bases; bases outside gene matches: 11. This CDR3 is 16 amino acids long. The germline gives CDR1 SGHRS, CDR2 YFSETQ. CDR3 region: CASSSLPGQGAGEQYF. The DNA of the CDR3 is TGCGCCAGCAGCAGTTTACCGGGACAGGGGGCAGGCGAGCAGTACTTC.

In this sample, this clonotype turned up a few times. The chain uses TRBV15 and TRBJ2-7; 10 positions agree with TRBD1. CDR3 length equals 18 residues. From germline, CDR1 is LNHNV and CDR2 YYDKDF (reference sequence). Trimming at V came to 5 bases and at J to 2 bases, leaving 15 bases not matched to a gene. The CDR3 DNA is TGTGCCACCAGCGGACCAACGGGCGGGACAGGGGTTGCCTACGAGCAGTACTTC. Protein: CATSGPTGGTGVAYEQYF.

V and J are TRBV5-1 and TRBJ2-5, with D uncertain. CDR1 and CDR2 from the germline V gene are SGHRS and YFSETQ. V was pared by 7 bases and J by 5 bases, with 9 bases between. CDR3 length: 11 residues. The CDR3 reads CASLPGETQYF. CDR3 nucleotides: TGCGCCAGCCTCCCTGGGGAGACCCAGTACTTC.

This clonotype was detected a few times. This chain links TRBV9 with TRBJ2-1; 7 bases are a match to TRBD2. The V gene end was trimmed by 4 bases and the J gene end by 3 bases; junction bases not matched to a gene: 4. This CDR3 region has 14 residues. Germline CDR1 reads SGDLS; CDR2 reads YYNGEE. The CDR3 spells CASSSGGGYNEQFF. The CDR3 region has the DNA TGTGCCAGCAGCAGTGGGGGGGGCTACAATGAGCAGTTCTTC.

The chain couples TRBV12-3 or TRBV12-4 to TRBJ2-4; TRBD2 agrees at 8 bases. The CDR3 is made up of 14 amino acids. With 3 bases clipped from V and 8 bases from J, the junction kept 6 bases outside the gene matches. CDR3 amino acids: CASSFIPAGDIQYF. The CDR3, as DNA: TGTGCCAGCAGTTTTATCCCAGCGGGAGACATTCAGTACTTC.

This clonotype was observed at least ten times. The chain combines TRBV20-1 with TRBJ2-3, with 9 bases lining up with TRBD2. The CDR3 has 15 amino acids. V shed 3 bases and J 3 bases; nucleotides not matched to a gene: 7. Per germline, CDR1 DFQATT and CDR2 SNEGSKA (reference sequence). The CDR3 sequence is CSASGLAGVTDTQYF. The DNA of the CDR3 is TGCAGTGCTAGCGGGTTAGCGGGAGTGACAGATACGCAGTATTTT.

This chain connects TRBV2 to TRBJ2-1; 12 bases line up with TRBD2. CDR1 and CDR2 (germline): SNHLY, FYNNEI. Unmatched junction bases numbered 10, after V lost 6 bases and J lost 1 base. The CDR3 spans 18 residues. This CDR3 is CASRGGLAGLDSYNEQFF. The CDR3 DNA reads as TGTGCCAGCAGGGGGGGACTAGCGGGCCTTGATTCCTACAATGAGCAGTTCTTC. The whole variable domain, filled in from reference TRBV2 and TRBJ2-1, reads EPEVTQTPSHQVTQMGQEVILRCVPISNHLYFYWYRQILGQKVEFLVSFYNNEISEKSEIFDDQFSVERPDGSNFTLKIRSTKLEDSAMYFCASRGGLAGLDSYNEQFFGPGTRLTVL.

This clonotype was recorded a few times. The rearrangement links TRBV4-1 to TRBJ2-7, with 10 bases identical to TRBD2. The ends lost 0 bases at V and 5 bases at J; junction bases unmatched: 4. The CDR3 contains 15 residues. The germline V gene encodes CDR1 MGHRA and CDR2 YSYEKL. This chain's CDR3 is CASSQDLTSGDEQYF. In DNA, the CDR3 is TGCGCCAGCAGCCAAGATCTCACTAGCGGGGACGAGCAGTACTTC.

This clonotype was observed a few times. The chain recombines TRBV4-1 with TRBJ2-7, with D hard to call. CDR1 MGHRA and CDR2 YSYEKL come from the germline V gene. Trimming cost V 1 base and J 2 bases, with 9 bases left between them. This CDR3 region has 14 residues. The CDR3 DNA sequence: TGCGCCAGCAGCCAAGCGGCTGGAACCTACGAGCAGTACTTC. This translates into CASSQAAGTYEQYF.

This clonotype was found many times. In DNA, the CDR3 is TGCGCCAGCAGCCAAGACCCCCTGGGGGAGCAGTACTTC. Protein sequence: CASSQDPLGEQYF. This chain connects TRBV4-3 to TRBJ2-7; no clear D gene. There are 13 residues in the CDR3. Germline V gene lookup returns CDR1 LGHNA and CDR2 YSLEER. V lost 0 bases, J lost 7 bases, and 10 bases lay in between.

A few counts support this clonotype. The rearrangement links TRBV20-1 to TRBJ2-1, with D perhaps TRBD2 (6 bases). The CDR3 has 16 residues. V was pared by 0 bases and J by 1 base, with 13 bases between. Germline V lookup: CDR1 DFQATT, CDR2 SNEGSKA (reference sequence). The CDR3 region has the DNA TGCAGTGCTAGAGATCCCGCCGGGAGTTCCTACAATGAGCAGTTCTTC. This gives the protein CSARDPAGSSYNEQFF.

V gene TRBV12-3 or TRBV12-4 combines with J gene TRBJ2-7; the match to TRBD2 covers 8 bases. With 3 bases clipped from V and 1 base from J, the junction kept 5 bases outside the gene matches. The length of the CDR3 is 15 residues. CDR3 sequence: CASSFSGSPSYEQYF. The CDR3 nucleotides read TGTGCCAGCAGTTTCAGCGGGAGCCCATCCTACGAGCAGTACTTC.

The rearrangement links TRBV4-1 to TRBJ1-5; no clear D. This CDR3 is 15 amino acids long. Trimming removed 4 bases at V and 0 bases at J, with 10 bases between. Germline V lookup: CDR1 MGHRA, CDR2 YSYEKL. The CDR3 DNA reads as TGCGCCAGCAGCCCCCGCTGGGTTAGCAATCAGCCCCAGCATTTT. The encoded protein is CASSPRWVSNQPQHF.

The CDR3 DNA sequence: TGTGCCAGCAGCCCCTACCTCCAGAGCGGGGGGGCGGGAGATACGCAGTATTTT. Its protein product is CASSPYLQSGGAGDTQYF. The V gene is TRBV5-4, the J gene TRBJ2-3; TRBD2 agrees at 10 bases. With 4 bases clipped from V and 5 bases from J, the junction kept 16 bases outside the gene matches. Germline V gene data show CDR1 as SGHNT and CDR2 as YYREEE (reference sequence). CDR3 length: 18 amino acids.

There are a few counts of this clonotype. DNA for the CDR3: TGTGCCACCAGTGATTCGGCCAGGGAGACCTTTCGGACTAGCGGGAGGCATGAGCAGTTCTTC. Its protein is CATSDSARETFRTSGRHEQFF. The genes are TRBV24-1 and TRBJ2-1, with 14 bases that match TRBD2. CDR3 length: 21 amino acids. CDR1 is KGHDR, CDR2 SFDVKD, per germline. V was pared by 2 bases and J by 8 bases, with 19 bases of the junction left unmatched.

This clonotype was counted a few times. V and J are TRBV12-3 or TRBV12-4 and TRBJ2-1; 7 bases agree with TRBD1. With V trimmed by 3 bases and J by 1 base, 6 bases remained unmatched. The CDR3 is made up of 16 amino acids. CDR3 DNA: TGTGCCAGCAGTTTTTTAGAGGGGGCATCCTACAATGAGCAGTTCTTC. Its protein is CASSFLEGASYNEQFF.

The sample holds a few counts of this clonotype. The chain couples TRBV9 to TRBJ1-1; TRBD1 aligns across 7 bases. The CDR3 spans 17 residues. Trimming at V came to 4 bases and at J to 5 bases, leaving 17 bases not matched to a gene. From germline, CDR1 is SGDLS and CDR2 YYNGEE. Here the CDR3 reads CASSKGGTAQGRTEAFF. CDR3 DNA sequence: TGTGCCAGCAGCAAAGGGGGGACAGCCCAAGGGAGGACTGAAGCTTTCTTT.

The chain carries TRBV6-5 and TRBJ2-7; 16 positions match TRBD2. J lost 4 bases, V lost 5 bases, and 11 bases had no gene match. CDR1 MNHEY and CDR2 SVGAGI come from the germline V gene. The CDR3 is 18 residues long. The CDR3: CASSPGLAGGLNLYEQYF. CDR3 bases: TGTGCCAGCAGTCCGGGACTAGCGGGAGGGCTTAATTTGTACGAGCAGTACTTC.

This clonotype was observed a handful of times. J is TRBJ1-3 and V is TRBV5-1, with D tentatively TRBD1 (5 bases). This CDR3 is built from 15 residues. V was trimmed by 2 bases and J by 2 bases, leaving 11 bases between them. The V gene's germline CDR1 is SGHRS and CDR2 YFSETQ. The CDR3: CASSFQGLPGNTIYF. The DNA of the CDR3 is TGCGCCAGCAGCTTTCAGGGATTGCCTGGAAACACCATATATTTT. The variable domain in full, with the rest retrieved from reference TRBV5-1 and TRBJ1-3, is KAGVTQTPRYLIKTRGQQVTLSCSPISGHRSVSWYQQTPGQGLQFLFEYFSETQRNKGNFPGRFSGRQFSNSRSEMNVSTLELGDSALYLCASSFQGLPGNTIYFGEGSWLTVV.

This chain connects TRBV6-2 or TRBV6-3 to TRBJ2-7, with D maybe TRBD1 (6 bases). Germline V gene lookup returns CDR1 MNHEY and CDR2 SVGEGT. Trimming took 7 bases from V and 2 from J, leaving 18 bases between them. The CDR3 totals 15 residues. CDR3 amino acids: CASIGPGATTYEQYF. CDR3 sequence (DNA): TGTGCCAGCATTGGCCCAGGGGCGACGACCTACGAGCAGTACTTC.

This clonotype was detected only a few times. The chain employs TRBV28 and TRBJ2-5, with D unclear. The CDR3 has 16 residues. Trimming removed 3 bases at V and 2 bases at J, with 16 bases between. Germline CDR1 reads MDHEN; CDR2 reads SYDVKM. In DNA form, the CDR3 reads TGTGCCAGCAGTTTTAGGGTCGGGTCCAGACAAGAGACCCAGTACTTC. The encoded protein is CASSFRVGSRQETQYF.

The J gene is TRBJ2-3, the V gene TRBV29-1; a weak D match, TRBD2 (6 bases). V gave up 3 bases and J gave up 8 bases, with 18 bases separating them. This CDR3 is 14 amino acids long. Germline V gives CDR1 SQVTM, CDR2 ANQGSEA. The DNA for the CDR3 is TGCAGCGTTGACCCCGCCGGGGGATGGGGTACGCAGTATTTT. Translation: CSVDPAGGWGTQYF.

The chain combines TRBV15 with TRBJ2-1; a possible D gene is TRBD2 (6 bases). The length of the CDR3 is 16 residues. Germline V gives CDR1 LNHNV, CDR2 YYDKDF (reference sequence). The V and J ends lost 5 bases and 7 bases respectively, with 21 bases between them. The CDR3 coding sequence is TGTGCCACCAGCTCTCGTCGGAGGGACCTTGGTAATGAGCAGTTCTTC. This encodes CATSSRRRDLGNEQFF.

This clonotype was found a few times. The chain couples TRBV7-9 to TRBJ1-3; D gene ambiguous. V shed 1 base and J shed 1 base, with 8 bases lying between them. CDR3 length equals 15 residues. Germline lookup yields CDR1 SEHNR and CDR2 FQNEAQ (reference sequence). The CDR3 DNA sequence: TGTGCCAGCAGCTTAGTTTCGGGTTCTGGAAACACCATATATTTT. This encodes CASSLVSGSGNTIYF.

In its sample, this clonotype was seen a few times. The chain is built from TRBV23-1 and TRBJ2-1; D is unclear. TRBV23-1 qualifies as an ORF whose function is uncertain. This CDR3 comprises 13 residues. The V end was cut by 0 bases, the J end by 7 bases, with 7 bases between. The CDR3 sequence is CASSQSIANEQFF. CDR3 bases: TGCGCCAGCAGTCAATCCATAGCAAATGAGCAGTTCTTC.